The clone carrying this T cell receptor beta chain has just a few counts. Its target is not known. Per the germline V gene, CDR1 is GTSNPN and CDR2 is SVGIG (reference sequence). The J segment lost 0 bases and the V segment lost 5 bases, leaving 12 bases of the junction unmatched. This CDR3 spans 17 amino acids. The data were obtained in a study of T cells after yellow fever vaccination. 5'RACE template switching added a universal primer site and UMIs to TCR cDNA. A single record per CDR3 protein comes from TCRdb applying MiXCR to the 5' RACE reads. Among some 320,000 distinct CDR3 sequences listed, 3.5% to 5% were seen once. Whole-study findings and limits: Primary-vaccination clones mostly resurfaced post-booster (about 95% CD4, 85% to 90% CD8).

The clonotype comes from a man aged 18 to 29 who received the YFV17D yellow fever vaccine. Sequencing was performed on PBMCs, taken 15 days after the yellow fever booster vaccination. This chain joins TRBV30 and TRBJ2-4, with TRBD2 matching 8 bases. The CDR3 sequence is CAWAGGFPSVAKNIQYF. The DNA of the CDR3 is TGTGCCTGGGCGGGGGGTTTCCCTTCAGTAGCCAAAAACATTCAGTACTTC.